These 3 T cell receptor beta chains originate from one sample sequenced in a study of CD8 T cells in Susac syndrome. Random hexamers were used to reverse transcribe the RNA input (about 0.5 to 1 ug). TCRdb ran MiXCR on the immunoSEQ multiplex PCR reads and lists one entry per CDR3 protein. The sample records about 300,000 distinct CDR3 sequences, roughly 85% being singletons. What was sequenced was CD8+ T cells from PBMCs. These receptors were taken from a human donor with multiple sclerosis.

The gene calls are TRBV19 and TRBJ2-1; 11 bases agree with TRBD2. The CDR3 is 16 amino acids. V lost 1 base, J lost 3 bases, and 2 bases stayed unmatched. Germline CDR1 is LNHDA and CDR2 is SQIVND (reference sequence). The CDR3 bases are TGTGCCAGTAGTATAGCTAGCGGGAGGAACTACAATGAGCAGTTCTTC. The encoded protein is CASSIASGRNYNEQFF.

Comments on this clonotype: The junction differs from germline at one of its ends, possibly a read error. The J gene is TRBJ2-1, the V gene TRBV7-2, with no clear D. The CDR3 is 12 amino acids. Germline assignment: CDR1 SGHTA and CDR2 FQGNSA. Written as DNA, the CDR3 is TGTGCCAGCAGTTTAGGAGACAATGAGCAGTTCTTC. Translating it yields CASSLGDNEQFF.

The chain combines TRBV10-1 with TRBJ2-5, with TRBD1 as a possible D gene (5 bases). The CDR3 extends over 13 amino acids. V was shortened by 6 bases and J by 1 base, with 9 bases between the two germline ends. Germline V gives CDR1 WNHNN, CDR2 SYGVQD (reference sequence). CDR3 loop: CASSADSQETQYF. For the CDR3, the DNA is TGCGCCAGCAGCGCTGACAGCCAAGAGACCCAGTACTTC.